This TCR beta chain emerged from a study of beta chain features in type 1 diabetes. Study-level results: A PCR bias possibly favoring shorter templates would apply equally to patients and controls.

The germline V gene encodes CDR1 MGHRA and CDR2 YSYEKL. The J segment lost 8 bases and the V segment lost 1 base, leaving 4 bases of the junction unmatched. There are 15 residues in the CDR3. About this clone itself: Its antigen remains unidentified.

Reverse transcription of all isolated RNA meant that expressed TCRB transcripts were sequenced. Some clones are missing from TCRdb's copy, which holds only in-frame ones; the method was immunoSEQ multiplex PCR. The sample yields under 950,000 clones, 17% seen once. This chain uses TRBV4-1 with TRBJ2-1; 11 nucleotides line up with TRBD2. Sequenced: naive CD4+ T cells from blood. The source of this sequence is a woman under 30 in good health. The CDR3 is CASSQVTSGSYEQFF. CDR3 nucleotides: TGCGCCAGCAGCCAAGTAACTAGCGGGAGCTATGAGCAGTTCTTC.